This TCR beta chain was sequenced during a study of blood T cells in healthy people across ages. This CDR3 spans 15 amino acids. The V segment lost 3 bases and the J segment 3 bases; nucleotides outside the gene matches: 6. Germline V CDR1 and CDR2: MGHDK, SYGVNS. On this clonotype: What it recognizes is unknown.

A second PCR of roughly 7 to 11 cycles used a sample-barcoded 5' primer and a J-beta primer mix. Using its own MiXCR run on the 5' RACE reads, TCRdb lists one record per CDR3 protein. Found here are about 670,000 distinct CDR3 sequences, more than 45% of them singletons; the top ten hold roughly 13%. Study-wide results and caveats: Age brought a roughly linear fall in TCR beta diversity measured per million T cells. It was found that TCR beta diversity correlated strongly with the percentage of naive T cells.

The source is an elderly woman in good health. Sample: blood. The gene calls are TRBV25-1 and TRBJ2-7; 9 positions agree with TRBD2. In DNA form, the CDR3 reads TGTGCCAGCAGTGAGTCCAGCGGGGGGATCTACGAGCAGTACTTC. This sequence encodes CASSESSGGIYEQYF.